What follows are 4 T cell receptor beta chains derived from one specimen sequenced in a study of cytomegalovirus exposure and HLA in healthy donors (dated by TCRdb to between 2016 and 2019). Library generation was performed with the immunoSEQ multiplex PCR assay. For the multiplex PCR, a mixture combining 60 forward primers for TCR Vbeta segments and 13 reverse primers for TCR Jbeta segments was used. The clones in this table, taken by TCRdb from immuneACCESS, are in-frame only. Not every clone is retained; where verified, under half of the shortfall comes from an unresolved V gene, and the cause of the rest is unknown. For this sample there are a few hundred thousand clones; about 80% appear just once. Of the sample, about 1.4% is held by the ten largest clones. The sample was PBMCs. The receptors derive from a girl aged 5 to 17 in good health and CMV-seronegative.

V usage is TRBV5-4 and J usage is TRBJ2-1, with 11 bases fitting TRBD2. Trimming at V came to 4 bases and at J to 4 bases, leaving 7 bases not matched to a gene. The CDR3 length is 16 residues. CDR1 and CDR2 (germline): SGHNT, YYREEE (reference sequence). CDR3: CASSRSGGAYYNEQFF. The CDR3 nucleotides read TGTGCCAGCAGCCGTAGCGGGGGGGCTTATTACAATGAGCAGTTCTTC.

V is TRBV30 and J is TRBJ2-1, with TRBD2 matching 8 bases. The CDR3 consists of 13 residues. CDR1 is GTSNPN and CDR2 is SVGIG in the germline V gene (reference sequence). Trimming cost V 4 bases and J 11 bases; bases outside gene matches: 10. Here the CDR3 DNA reads TGTGCCTGGACCGGGACTAGGACCTCCAAGCAGTTCTTC. It codes for CAWTGTRTSKQFF.

CDR3 loop: CASSGGKKNTQYF. The CDR3 coding sequence is TGTGCCAGTAGTGGGGGGAAGAAAAATACGCAGTATTTT. This chain uses TRBV19 with TRBJ2-3, with a possible D match to TRBD2 (6 bases). This CDR3 contains 13 residues. The V end lost 5 bases, the J end lost 7 bases, and 13 bases lay between the germline ends. Germline CDR1 and CDR2: LNHDA and SQIVND (reference sequence).

The sample holds a few counts of this clone. The chain recombines TRBV5-1 with TRBJ1-4; TRBD1 aligns across 9 bases. The CDR3 has 14 amino acids. With V trimmed by 0 bases and J by 6 bases, 0 bases remained unmatched. Per the germline V gene, CDR1 is SGHRS and CDR2 is YFSETQ. CDR3 sequence reads: CASSLGQGDEKLFF. CDR3 nucleotide sequence: TGCGCCAGCAGCTTGGGACAGGGGGATGAAAAACTGTTTTTT.